Shown below are 9 T cell receptor beta chains from a single sample sequenced in a study of PD-L1 blockade in urothelial cancer. Clones were sequenced by immunoSEQ multiplex PCR, and TCRdb holds only the in-frame ones, with some missing. The sample holds about 50,000 clones, 79% seen once. The time point is: pretreatment peripheral blood. This material consisted of PBMCs, taken around atezolizumab (anti-PD-L1) treatment. The receptor source for this set is a man between 65 and 85 years old with urothelial cancer.

The chain couples TRBV28 to TRBJ1-1; 9 nucleotides match TRBD1. CDR3 length: 13 residues. V gave up 5 bases and J gave up 12 bases; unmatched junction bases: 10. CDR1 MDHEN and CDR2 SYDVKM come from the germline V gene. The CDR3: CASSPAGTGRTFF. CDR3 coding DNA: TGTGCCAGCAGTCCGGCCGGGACAGGGCGAACTTTCTTT.

V usage is TRBV18 and J usage is TRBJ2-7; tentatively, D is TRBD1 (6 bases). The germline V gene encodes CDR1 KGHSH and CDR2 LQKENI. The CDR3 runs 14 residues. V lost 2 bases to trimming and J lost 7 bases, with 15 bases between them. The CDR3 nucleotides read TGTGCCAGCTCACCAAGAGGGGGTGATGGGGAGCAGTACTTC. It translates to CASSPRGGDGEQYF.

The chain employs TRBV6-5 and TRBJ2-7, with TRBD2 matching 12 bases. Germline V lookup: CDR1 MNHEY, CDR2 SVGAGI. Trimming took 6 bases from V and 0 from J; bases not matched to a gene: 3. This CDR3 region has 15 residues. Here the CDR3 reads CASSKLAGGSYEQYF. The DNA for the CDR3 is TGTGCCAGCAGCAAACTAGCGGGAGGCTCCTACGAGCAGTACTTC.

This clone was observed once. The chain links TRBV5-1 to TRBJ2-7; 8 bases are shared with TRBD1. Trimming removed 3 bases from V and 6 bases from J; junction bases left unmatched: 14. Germline V CDR1 and CDR2: SGHRS, YFSETQ. The length of the CDR3 is 16 residues. CDR3 residues: CASSSPPGGQDGEQYF. CDR3 DNA sequence: TGCGCCAGCAGCTCACCCCCAGGGGGCCAGGATGGCGAGCAGTACTTC.

The V and J genes are TRBV27 and TRBJ2-1; 8 bases align to TRBD1. The V gene end was trimmed by 4 bases and the J gene end by 3 bases; junction bases not matched to a gene: 2. This CDR3 region has 14 residues. CDR1 and CDR2 (germline): MNHEY, SMNVEV (reference sequence). CDR3 sequence: CASSSQGGYNEQFF. CDR3 DNA sequence: TGTGCCAGCAGTTCACAGGGGGGCTACAATGAGCAGTTCTTC.

The chain links TRBV19 to TRBJ1-2, with D maybe TRBD1 (6 bases). V was pared by 10 bases and J by 0 bases, with 15 bases between. CDR1 is LNHDA, CDR2 SQIVND, per germline (reference sequence). This CDR3 has 14 amino acids. CDR3 DNA sequence: TGTGCCACACGACAGGTTCCCGCTAACTATGGCTACACCTTC. Translated, it gives CATRQVPANYGYTF.

The chain couples TRBV19 to TRBJ1-3, with 8 bases aligning to TRBD1. In germline, CDR1 is LNHDA, CDR2 SQIVND (reference sequence). The ends lost 7 bases at V and 4 bases at J; junction bases unmatched: 6. This CDR3 contains 14 residues. The chain's CDR3 is CASTPDRDGNTIYF. The CDR3 coding sequence is TGTGCCAGTACCCCGGACAGGGACGGAAACACCATATATTTT.

CDR3 nucleotides: TGTGCCAGTAGGGCCGGGGTTAACAATCAGCCCCAGCATTTT. As protein: CASRAGVNNQPQHF. The rearrangement uses TRBV19 and TRBJ1-5; D gene ambiguous. Germline V gene sequence: CDR1 LNHDA, CDR2 SQIVND (reference sequence). The V end lost 6 bases, the J end lost 3 bases, and 12 bases lay between the germline ends. This CDR3 region has 14 residues. The full variable domain, completed using reference TRBV19 and TRBJ1-5, is DGGITQSPKYLFRKEGQNVTLSCEQNLNHDAMYWYRQDPGQGLRLIYYSQIVNDFQKGDIAEGYSVSREKKESFPLTVTSAQKNPTAFYLCASRAGVNNQPQHFGDGTRLSIL.

This clone has only a few counts. The chain recombines TRBV6-5 with TRBJ1-2; D might be TRBD1 (5 bases). Germline loops: CDR1 MNHEY, CDR2 SVGAGI. This CDR3 is built from 14 residues. The ends were cut back, 0 bases at V and 7 bases at J, with 12 bases in the middle. The CDR3 here is CASSYSSGRGGYTF. In DNA, the CDR3 is TGTGCCAGCAGTTACTCGTCAGGGAGGGGTGGCTACACCTTC.